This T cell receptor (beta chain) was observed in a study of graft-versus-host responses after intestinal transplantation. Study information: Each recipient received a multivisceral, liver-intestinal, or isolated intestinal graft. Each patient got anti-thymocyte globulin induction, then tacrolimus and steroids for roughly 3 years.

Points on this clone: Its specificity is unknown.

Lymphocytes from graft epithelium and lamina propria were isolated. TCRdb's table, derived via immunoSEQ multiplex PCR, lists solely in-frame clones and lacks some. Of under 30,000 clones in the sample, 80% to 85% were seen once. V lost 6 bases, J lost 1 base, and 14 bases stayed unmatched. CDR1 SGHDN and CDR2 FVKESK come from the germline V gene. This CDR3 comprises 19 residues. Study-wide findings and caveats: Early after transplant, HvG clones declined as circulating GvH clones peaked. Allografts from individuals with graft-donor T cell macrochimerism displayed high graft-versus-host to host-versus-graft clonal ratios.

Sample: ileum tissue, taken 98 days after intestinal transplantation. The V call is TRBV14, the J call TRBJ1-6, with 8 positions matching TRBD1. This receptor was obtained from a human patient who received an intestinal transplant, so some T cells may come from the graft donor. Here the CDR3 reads CASSRQPTGGESYNSPLHF. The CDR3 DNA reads TGTGCCAGCAGTCGCCAGCCCACAGGGGGGGAATCCTATAATTCACCCCTCCACTTT.